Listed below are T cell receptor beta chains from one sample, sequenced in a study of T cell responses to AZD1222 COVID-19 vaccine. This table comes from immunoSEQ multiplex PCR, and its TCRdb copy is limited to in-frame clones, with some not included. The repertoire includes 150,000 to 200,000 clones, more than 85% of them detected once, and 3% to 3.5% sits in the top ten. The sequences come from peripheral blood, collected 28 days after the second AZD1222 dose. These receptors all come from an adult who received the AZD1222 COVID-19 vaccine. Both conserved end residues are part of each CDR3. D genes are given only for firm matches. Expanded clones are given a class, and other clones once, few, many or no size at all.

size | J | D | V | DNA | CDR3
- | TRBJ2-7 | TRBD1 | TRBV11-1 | TGTGCCAGCAGCTCCCACCAGGGGGCGCATCCCTACGAGCAGTACTTC | CASSSHQGAHPYEQYF
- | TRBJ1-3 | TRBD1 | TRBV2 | TGTGCCAGCAGTGATTGGGACAGGGGAATTCTCTCTGGAAACACCATATATTTT | CASSDWDRGILSGNTIYF
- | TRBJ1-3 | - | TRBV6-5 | TGTGCCAGCAACGCGGAGAGAAGTGGAAACACCATATATTTT | CASNAERSGNTIYF
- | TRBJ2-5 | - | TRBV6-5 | TGTGCCAGCAGTAGCTCGAAGGAGACCCAGTACTTC | CASSSSKETQYF
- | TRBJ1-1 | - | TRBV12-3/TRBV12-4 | TGTGCCAGCAGTTTGGGGCAGGGGTTCGAAGCTTTCTTT | CASSLGQGFEAFF
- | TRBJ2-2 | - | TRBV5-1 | TGCGCCAGCAGCTTACAACAGTTAAAGACCGGGGAGCTGTTTTTT | CASSLQQLKTGELFF
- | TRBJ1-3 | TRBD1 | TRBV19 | TGTGCCAGTAGTCCCGGGACAGAAAACACCATATATTTT | CASSPGTENTIYF
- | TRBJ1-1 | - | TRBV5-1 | TGCGCCAGCAGCTTGGGCACCCCCCCCACTGAAGCTTTCTTT | CASSLGTPPTEAFF
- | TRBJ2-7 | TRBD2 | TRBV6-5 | TGTGCCAGCAGTTACTCCGGCGGGAGAGTTCCGGGCGAGCAGTACTTC | CASSYSGGRVPGEQYF
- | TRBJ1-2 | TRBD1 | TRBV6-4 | TGTGCCAGCGGGACAGGGGGAGGCTACACCTTC | CASGTGGGYTF
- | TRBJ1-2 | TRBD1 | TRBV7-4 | TGTGCCAGCAGCCGTTCGAGGGGGCTTGCCCGTGGCTACACCTTC | CASSRSRGLARGYTF
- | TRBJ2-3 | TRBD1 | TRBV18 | TGTGCCAGCTCACCCGTCCCGGGACAGGGGAAAGATACGCAGTATTTT | CASSPVPGQGKDTQYF
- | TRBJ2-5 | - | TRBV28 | TGTGCCAGCAGCAGGCACCAGACAGCCCAAGAGACCCAGTACTTC | CASSRHQTAQETQYF
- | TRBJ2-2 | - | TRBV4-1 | TGCGCCAGCAGCCAGTTCAGTGGGGGCATAATCTACACCGGGGAGCTGTTTTTT | CASSQFSGGIIYTGELFF
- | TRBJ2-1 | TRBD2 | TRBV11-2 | TGTGCCAGCAGCATGGGGACTAGCGGGATAGGAGATGAGCAGTTCTTC | CASSMGTSGIGDEQFF
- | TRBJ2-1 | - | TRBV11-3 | TGTGCCAGCAGCTTAGCCCCCTCTCCCAGCTCCTACAATGAGCAGTTCTTC | CASSLAPSPSSYNEQFF
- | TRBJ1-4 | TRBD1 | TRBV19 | TGTGCCAGTAGTGGAGGGACAGGGGTCGATGGAAAACTGTTTTTT | CASSGGTGVDGKLFF
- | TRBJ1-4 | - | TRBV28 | TGTGCCAGCAGTTTCAGGTTGAATGGGCTGTTTTTT | CASSFRLNGLFF
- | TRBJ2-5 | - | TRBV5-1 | TGCGCCAGCAGCTCTCGACAGCAAGAGACCCAGTACTTC | CASSSRQQETQYF
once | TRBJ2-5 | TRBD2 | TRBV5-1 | TGCGCCAGCAGCCCGGGACTAGCGGGAGAGACCCAGTACTTC | CASSPGLAGETQYF
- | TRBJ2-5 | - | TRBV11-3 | TGTGCCAGCAGCCCCGGTCCGGGGCAAGAGACCCAGTACTTC | CASSPGPGQETQYF
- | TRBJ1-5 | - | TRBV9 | TGTGCCAGCAGCGCCCAGGGAAGCAATCAGCCCCAGCATTTT | CASSAQGSNQPQHF
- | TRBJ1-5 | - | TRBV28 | TGTGCCAGCAGTTTAGGCAGGGGCAATCAGCCCCAGCATTTT | CASSLGRGNQPQHF